This T cell receptor beta chain was observed in a study of Graves' ophthalmopathy and Graves' hyperthyroidism. Study-level findings and limits: Using a 13-signature model, the authors split ophthalmopathy from stable hyperthyroidism, with 85% to 90% sensitivity and roughly 80% specificity.

Hyperthyroidism was new, under 2 months, in patients aged 18 to 65. Additional autoimmune diseases, uncontrolled infections, pregnancy or lactation disqualified patients. As regards this clonotype: The antigen remains undetermined.

Transcripts of RNA were the source for amplifying TCR beta CDR3 regions. RT-PCR with HTBI primers came first, then second-round multiplex PCR. TCRdb passed the multiplex PCR reads through MiXCR, listing each CDR3 protein once. This table has 560,000 or so distinct CDR3 sequences, under 40% appearing once. Germline V gene data show CDR1 as SGHDT and CDR2 as YYEEEE. CDR3 size: 15 residues. V dropped 0 bases and J dropped 9 bases, with 18 bases sitting between them. This clonotype originated in an adult man with Graves' hyperthyroidism. The gene calls are TRBV5-6 and TRBJ2-5, with D tentatively TRBD2 (5 bases). The sequenced sample was peripheral blood or thyroid tissue (not recorded which). The DNA of the CDR3 is TGTGCCAGCAGCTTGGGGACCGGGATGGGTCAGCCCCAGTACTTC. This translates into CASSLGTGMGQPQYF.